This T cell receptor beta chain derives from a study of blood T cell repertoires in COVID-19. The wider study: Both acute and convalescent COVID-19 samples were obtained from the United States, Italy and Spain. From T cells, B-cell-depleted T cells, or PBMCs came the material, which was cDNA or gDNA.

Germline values: CDR1 MDHEN, CDR2 SYDVKM. CDR3 size: 15 residues. V was trimmed by 7 bases and J by 4 bases, leaving 19 bases between them. Per the original data handling: Counts of nucleated cells, estimated from reference gene primer amplification, were obtained. Here immunoSEQ multiplex PCR was the method, and the copy in TCRdb shows in-frame clones only, minus some. That table supplies the V and J calls and clone size; D and trimming were determined from the DNA. The data hold 90,000 to 130,000 clones, with about four fifths observed a single time. The chain is built from TRBV28 and TRBJ1-2; weak D call: TRBD1 (5 bases). Sequenced: peripheral blood. The sequence was collected from a woman in her fifties or sixties with acute or convalescent COVID-19. Here the CDR3 reads CASTPSGLTAYGYTF. The DNA for the CDR3 is TGTGCCAGCACCCCATCGGGCTTGACAGCCTATGGCTACACCTTC.